A single sample gave rise to the 27 T cell receptor beta chains below, sequenced in a study of radiotherapy plus CTLA-4 blockade in lung cancer (dated 2018 in TCRdb). Library preparation used the immunoSEQ multiplex PCR assay. TCRdb holds this immuneACCESS table with in-frame rearrangements only. Some clones are missing; in checked studies, unresolved V genes explain under half, and the rest has no known cause. The sample table lists fewer than 70,000 clones, roughly 85% of them with a count of one. Roughly 10% of the sample lies in the top ten. The specimen comprised peripheral blood, sampled from a patient treated with radiotherapy plus ipilimumab. The source of these receptors is a human donor with non-small cell lung cancer who had a complete response to radiotherapy plus ipilimumab.

J is TRBJ2-3 and V is TRBV11-2; the D is unclear. V dropped 8 bases and J dropped 1 base, with 16 bases sitting between them. Germline CDR1 and CDR2: SGHAT and FQNNGV. This CDR3 is 15 amino acids long. The CDR3 coding sequence is TGTGCCAGCTATGGTTTTGCGTCGGGCACAGATACGCAGTATTTT. Amino acid sequence: CASYGFASGTDTQYF.

The chain couples TRBV6-5 to TRBJ2-3; TRBD2 is a possible D gene (5 bases). Germline assignment: CDR1 MNHEY and CDR2 SVGAGI. The V gene lost 4 bases and the J gene lost 6 bases, with 20 bases spanning the gap. The CDR3 covers 16 residues. The CDR3 nucleotides read TGTGCCAGCAGTTCCCCCTCTAGCACCCTAGGGGATACGCAGTATTTT. Its translation is CASSSPSSTLGDTQYF.

This clone was counted a few times. This rearrangement joins TRBV5-5 to TRBJ1-4; the match to TRBD1 covers 7 bases. CDR3 length equals 14 residues. Germline values: CDR1 SGHKS, CDR2 YYEKEE (reference sequence). V lost 4 bases, J lost 2 bases, and 2 bases stayed unmatched. Written as DNA, the CDR3 is TGTGCCAGCAGCAAACAGGGGACTAATGAAAAACTGTTTTTT. Its translation: CASSKQGTNEKLFF.

CDR3 DNA: TGTGCCAGTAGTATAGATTGGGGCGGAGGCCGGGATGAGCAGTTCTTC. Protein: CASSIDWGGGRDEQFF. The chain couples TRBV19 to TRBJ2-1; the D gene could be TRBD1 or TRBD2 (5 bases each). Germline lookup yields CDR1 LNHDA and CDR2 SQIVND (reference sequence). The V end was cut by 0 bases, the J end by 8 bases, with 17 bases between. The CDR3 runs 16 residues.

The V gene is TRBV2, the J gene TRBJ2-1, with D tentatively TRBD1 (8 bases). The V and J ends lost 10 bases and 2 bases respectively, with 15 bases between them. Germline values: CDR1 SNHLY, CDR2 FYNNEI. The CDR3 consists of 14 residues. The CDR3 sequence: CATSQGGAYNEQFF. The DNA for the CDR3 is TGTGCCACCTCACAGGGGGGGGCCTACAATGAGCAGTTCTTC.

The V call is TRBV9, the J call TRBJ2-3, with a weak D call TRBD2 (5 bases). From germline, CDR1 is SGDLS and CDR2 YYNGEE. Trimming took off 3 bases at V and 1 base at J, with 12 bases between the two ends. This CDR3 spans 15 amino acids. The CDR3 is CASSASLAGTDTQYF. DNA for the CDR3: TGTGCCAGCAGCGCTAGCCTGGCGGGCACAGATACGCAGTATTTT. Variable domain in full (rest from reference TRBV9 and TRBJ2-3): DSGVTQTPKHLITATGQRVTLRCSPRSGDLSVYWYQQSLDQGLQFLIQYYNGEERAKGNILERFSAQQFPDLHSELNLSSLELGDSALYFCASSASLAGTDTQYFGPGTRLTVL.

The rearrangement uses TRBV5-8 and TRBJ2-1, with D uncertain. This CDR3 region has 14 residues. Per germline, CDR1 SGHTS and CDR2 YDEGEE. V was shortened by 3 bases and J by 5 bases, with 12 bases between the two germline ends. The CDR3 loop reads CASSSRKGNNEQFF. As DNA, the CDR3 is TGTGCCAGCAGCTCGCGGAAGGGAAACAATGAGCAGTTCTTC.

This clone came up once. This chain joins TRBV27 and TRBJ2-2, with 7 bases matching TRBD1. CDR1 MNHEY and CDR2 SMNVEV come from the germline V gene (reference sequence). The V and J ends lost 8 bases and 0 bases, in that order; junction bases with no gene match: 6. There are 15 residues in the CDR3. DNA of the CDR3: TGTGCCAGCCTAGACAGGGAGTCGAACACCGGGGAGCTGTTTTTT. It codes for CASLDRESNTGELFF.

In this sample, this clone turned up once. The chain joins TRBV7-9 to TRBJ2-3; D ambiguous. V lost 0 bases and J lost 1, with 8 bases in between. CDR1 and CDR2 from the germline V gene are SEHNR and FQNEAQ (reference sequence). The CDR3 is made up of 15 amino acids. In DNA, the CDR3 is TGTGCCAGCAGCTTAGCGGGAAAACGCACAGATACGCAGTATTTT. It codes for CASSLAGKRTDTQYF.

The V gene is TRBV9, the J gene TRBJ2-3; D possibly corresponds to TRBD2 (5 bases). V dropped 1 base and J dropped 5 bases, with 14 bases sitting between them. Germline V gene lookup returns CDR1 SGDLS and CDR2 YYNGEE. The CDR3 length is 15 residues. The CDR3 coding sequence is TGTGCCAGCAGCGTAAGCGGAAGCAAGAGAGATACGCAGTATTTT. It translates to CASSVSGSKRDTQYF.

CDR3 bases: TGTGCCAGCATCGGGACAGGGTTTCGGGACACTGAAGCTTTCTTT. Protein product: CASIGTGFRDTEAFF. This chain joins TRBV28 and TRBJ1-1; 9 bases are shared with TRBD1. This CDR3 contains 15 residues. The trim removed 7 bases at V and 3 bases at J, leaving 9 bases unmatched. The germline CDR1 and CDR2 sequences are MDHEN and SYDVKM.

This clone was found a few times. The CDR3 region has the DNA TGTGCCTGGAGTCGACAGGGACTTAAAAATAACTATGGCTACACCTTC. This encodes CAWSRQGLKNNYGYTF. The V call is TRBV30, the J call TRBJ1-2, with 7 positions matching TRBD1. The ends lost 2 bases at V and 1 base at J; junction bases unmatched: 10. The CDR3 loop spans 16 amino acids. Germline CDR1 reads GTSNPN; CDR2 reads SVGIG (reference sequence).

The chain combines TRBV11-2 with TRBJ2-7; D is uncertain. Trimming cost V 0 bases and J 2 bases, with 11 bases left between them. There are 15 residues in the CDR3. The germline V gene encodes CDR1 SGHAT and CDR2 FQNNGV. DNA for the CDR3: TGTGCCAGCAGCTTAGATGGGCACAGCGCCTACGAGCAGTACGTC. Translation: CASSLDGHSAYEQYV.

The V gene is TRBV5-1, the J gene TRBJ2-7; the D call may be TRBD1 or TRBD2 (5 bases each). This CDR3 is built from 11 residues. With 6 bases removed from V and 7 bases from J, the gap between germline ends came to 11 bases. Germline lookup yields CDR1 SGHRS and CDR2 YFSETQ. The CDR3 DNA reads as TGCGCCAGCAAAGGGGAGCTGGAGCAGTACTTC. It specifies CASKGELEQYF.

V usage is TRBV6-5 and J usage is TRBJ1-6; D possibly corresponds to TRBD1 (5 bases). Trimming removed 5 bases at V and 6 bases at J, with 11 bases between. Germline loops: CDR1 MNHEY, CDR2 SVGAGI. The CDR3 has 14 amino acids. The CDR3 loop is CASSPGALNSPLHF. In DNA, the CDR3 is TGTGCCAGCAGTCCCGGGGCCCTTAATTCACCCCTCCACTTT.

This chain links TRBV5-6 with TRBJ2-2, with D possibly being TRBD1 (6 bases). Looked up from germline, CDR1 is SGHDT and CDR2 is YYEEEE. This CDR3 has 15 amino acids. Trimming shortened V by 3 bases and J by 2 bases, and 11 bases separated the two germline ends. CDR3 in DNA: TGTGCCAGCAGCTACAGGGACGACAACACCGGGGAGCTGTTTTTT. It is translated as CASSYRDDNTGELFF.

The V and J genes are TRBV9 and TRBJ1-2; D possibly corresponds to TRBD1 (6 bases). The CDR3 sequence is 15 residues long. The germline V gene encodes CDR1 SGDLS and CDR2 YYNGEE. V gave up 0 bases and J gave up 2 bases, with 11 bases separating them. CDR3 amino acids: CASSVDPTGNYGYTF. Here the CDR3 DNA reads TGTGCCAGCAGCGTAGATCCTACAGGGAACTATGGCTACACCTTC.

V gene TRBV5-5 combines with J gene TRBJ1-5; the D gene is possibly TRBD1 (5 bases). V was pared by 4 bases and J by 4 bases, with 9 bases between. Germline CDR1 and CDR2: SGHKS and YYEKEE (reference sequence). The CDR3 is 13 residues long. The CDR3 sequence is CASSGGENQPQHF. DNA for the CDR3: TGTGCCAGCAGCGGGGGGGAGAATCAGCCCCAGCATTTT.

The chain is built from TRBV5-1 and TRBJ2-6; 7 positions match TRBD1. Germline CDR1 SGHRS, CDR2 YFSETQ. J was trimmed by 2 bases and V by 5 bases; bases with no gene match: 10. CDR3 length: 17 amino acids. Written as DNA, the CDR3 is TGCGCCAGCAGAAATAACTATGACAGGGCTGGGGCCAACGTCCTGACTTTC. It encodes CASRNNYDRAGANVLTF.

V and J are TRBV4-3 and TRBJ1-2, with D perhaps TRBD1 (5 bases). Germline V gives CDR1 LGHNA, CDR2 YSLEER. V shed 1 base and J shed 5 bases, with 14 bases lying between them. The CDR3 runs 15 residues. This chain's CDR3 is CASSQGLTDPYGYTF. CDR3 bases: TGCGCCAGCAGCCAAGGGTTGACAGACCCATATGGCTACACCTTC.

The chain joins TRBV7-9 to TRBJ2-5; D is unresolved. The V end lost 5 bases, the J end lost 3 bases, and 4 bases lay between the germline ends. This CDR3 contains 11 residues. Germline V gene data show CDR1 as SEHNR and CDR2 as FQNEAQ (reference sequence). Here the CDR3 DNA reads TGTGCCAGCAGCCCAAAAGAGACCCAGTACTTC. Translating gives CASSPKETQYF. The full variable domain, in which reference TRBV7-9 and TRBJ2-5 provide the parts outside the CDR3, is DTGVSQNPRHKITKRGQNVTFRCDPISEHNRLYWYRQTLGQGPEFLTYFQNEAQLEKSRLLSDRFSAERPKGSFSTLEIQRTEQGDSAMYLCASSPKETQYFGPGTRLLVL.

This clone has a handful of counts. The CDR3 DNA reads TGTGCCAGCGAGGGGACTAGCGGGAGGTTCGGCAATGAGCAGTTCTTC. Translation gives CASEGTSGRFGNEQFF. The chain has TRBV2 and TRBJ2-1; TRBD2 aligns across 15 bases. The CDR3 runs 16 residues. V lost 8 bases to trimming and J lost 6 bases; unmatched junction nucleotides: 8. Germline lookup yields CDR1 SNHLY and CDR2 FYNNEI.

The V and J genes are TRBV27 and TRBJ2-5; D unresolved. V gave up 2 bases and J gave up 2 bases, with 6 bases separating them. Germline CDR1 MNHEY, CDR2 SMNVEV (reference sequence). The CDR3 loop spans 13 amino acids. For the CDR3, the DNA is TGTGCCAGCAGTTTAACACGGCAAGAGACCCAGTACTTC. The encoded protein is CASSLTRQETQYF.

The J gene is TRBJ2-2, the V gene TRBV30; possible D gene TRBD2, 5 bases. CDR1 is GTSNPN and CDR2 is SVGIG in the germline V gene (reference sequence). Trimming left V 0 bases short and J 0 bases short, with 8 bases between. The CDR3 has 15 residues. The CDR3: CAWSVLGTNTGELFF. CDR3 nucleotides: TGTGCCTGGAGTGTACTCGGGACGAACACCGGGGAGCTGTTTTTT.

The rearrangement uses TRBV10-3 and TRBJ2-1; possible D gene TRBD2, 5 bases. From germline, CDR1 is ENHRY and CDR2 SYGVKD. The V end was cut by 4 bases, the J end by 6 bases, with 13 bases between. This CDR3 has 14 amino acids. The CDR3 is CAISVVGEGNEQFF. CDR3 DNA: TGTGCCATCAGTGTGGTGGGAGAGGGCAATGAGCAGTTCTTC.

V gene TRBV9 combines with J gene TRBJ2-1, with 14 bases identical to TRBD2. The J segment lost 6 bases and the V segment lost 2 bases, leaving 4 bases of the junction unmatched. The CDR3 sequence is 16 residues long. The V gene's germline CDR1 is SGDLS and CDR2 YYNGEE. This CDR3 reads CASSVGLAGGSNEQFF. The CDR3 DNA reads as TGTGCCAGCAGCGTCGGACTAGCGGGAGGTAGCAATGAGCAGTTCTTC.

V usage is TRBV11-3 and J usage is TRBJ2-2; 7 bases align to TRBD1. V was pared by 8 bases and J by 10 bases, with 10 bases of the junction left unmatched. The length of the CDR3 is 13 residues. CDR1 SGHNT and CDR2 YENEEA come from the germline V gene. CDR3 nucleotides: TGTGCCAGCCGGGTGACAGGGCCCGCGGAGCTGTTTTTT. As protein: CASRVTGPAELFF.